Below are 5 T cell receptor beta chains sequenced from a single sample in a study of shared clonotypes between healthy human individuals. Generated by immunoSEQ multiplex PCR, the TCRdb table keeps only in-frame clones and is missing some. The sample has 2,100,000 or so clones, nearly 97% seen once. The material sequenced was naive CD4+ T cells sorted from blood. Subset meaning: CD45RA+ positively selected. Receptor source: a man aged 18 to 35 in good health.

The CDR3 is CASSEAEVNTEAFF. CDR3 nucleotides: TGTGCCAGCAGTGAAGCAGAGGTGAACACTGAAGCTTTCTTT. The rearrangement links TRBV2 to TRBJ1-1, with D unclear. CDR1 and CDR2 from the germline V gene are SNHLY and FYNNEI. The V gene lost 0 bases and the J gene lost 0 bases, with 5 bases spanning the gap. The CDR3 loop spans 14 amino acids.

This sequence joins TRBV30 and TRBJ2-3; weak D call: TRBD1 (5 bases). The CDR3 has 13 residues. V lost 5 bases to trimming and J lost 4 bases, with 13 bases between them. Germline V gene lookup returns CDR1 GTSNPN and CDR2 SVGIG (reference sequence). CDR3 sequence reads: CAWAYQGADTQYF. The DNA for the CDR3 is TGTGCCTGGGCATACCAGGGCGCAGATACGCAGTATTTT.

This rearrangement joins TRBV30 to TRBJ1-4; D is ambiguous. CDR3 length equals 14 residues. Germline CDR1 is GTSNPN and CDR2 is SVGIG (reference sequence). The V and J ends lost 1 base and 4 bases respectively, with 10 bases between them. The CDR3 region has the DNA TGTGCCTGGAGTGGGGCAGAACTTAATGAAAAACTGTTTTTT. Encoded protein: CAWSGAELNEKLFF.

The chain employs TRBV4-1 and TRBJ1-5; 7 nucleotides line up with TRBD1. V was pared by 3 bases and J by 7 bases, with 6 bases of the junction left unmatched. CDR3 length equals 14 residues. The germline gives CDR1 MGHRA, CDR2 YSYEKL. CDR3 sequence: CASSHEQGRQPQHF. CDR3 sequence (DNA): TGCGCCAGCAGCCACGAACAGGGGCGGCAGCCCCAGCATTTT.

The chain has TRBV5-1 and TRBJ2-5; D ambiguous. CDR3 length: 15 amino acids. Trimming took off 0 bases at V and 4 bases at J, with 13 bases between the two ends. CDR1 is SGHRS, CDR2 YFSETQ, per germline. DNA of the CDR3: TGCGCCAGCAGCTTGGGAGGCAGGTGGGGAGAGACCCAGTACTTC. Translation gives CASSLGGRWGETQYF.